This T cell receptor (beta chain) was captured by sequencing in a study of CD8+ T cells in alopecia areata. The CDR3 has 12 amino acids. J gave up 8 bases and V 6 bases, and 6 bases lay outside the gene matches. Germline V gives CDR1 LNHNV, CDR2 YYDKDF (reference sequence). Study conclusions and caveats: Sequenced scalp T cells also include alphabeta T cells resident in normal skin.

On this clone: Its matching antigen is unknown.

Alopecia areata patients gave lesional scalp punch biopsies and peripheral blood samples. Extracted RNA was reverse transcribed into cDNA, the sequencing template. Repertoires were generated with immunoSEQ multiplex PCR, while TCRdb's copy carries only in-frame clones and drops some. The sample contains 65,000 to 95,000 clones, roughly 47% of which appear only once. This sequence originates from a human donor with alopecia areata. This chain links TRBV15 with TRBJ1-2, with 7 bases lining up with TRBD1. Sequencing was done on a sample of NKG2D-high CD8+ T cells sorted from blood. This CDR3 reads CATSMAGGGYTF. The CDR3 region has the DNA TGTGCCACCAGTATGGCAGGGGGAGGCTACACCTTC. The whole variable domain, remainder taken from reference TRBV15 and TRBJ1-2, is DAMVIQNPRYQVTQFGKPVTLSCSQTLNHNVMYWYQQKSSQAPKLLFHYYDKDFNNEADTPDNFQSRRPNTSFCFLDIRSPGLGDTAMYLCATSMAGGGYTFGSGTRLTVV.